This T cell receptor (beta chain) was observed in a study of blood T cell repertoires in COVID-19 (dated by TCRdb to 2020 to 2022). Study-level background: The collaborator samples originated in the United States, Italy and Spain and spanned the acute and convalescent phases of COVID-19. The material from the prospective study consisted of cDNA or gDNA derived from T cells, B-cell-depleted T cells, or PBMCs. Subjects who had been exposed to COVID-19, were actively infected with it, or had recovered from it provided the deeply sampled blood TCRbeta repertoires that made up the dataset. A freely available public database, intended as a resource for researchers studying the immune response to SARS-CoV-2, is where the repertoires were released. The samples were drawn from the first 160 participants of the ongoing ImmuneRACE study and from 950 to 1,500 subjects provided by 6 global collaborators. A de-identified subject ID, COVID-19 status, age in years and sex were almost always included in the sample metadata. Where available, HLA class I and class II types were taken from metadata supplied by the sample provider and were not determined by assay-based typing.

Collaborating institutions collected whole blood in K2EDTA tubes following their own protocols. For TCRbeta analysis, collaborator samples were shipped as frozen whole blood, as isolated PBMCs, or as DNA extracted from either sample type. Between the V and J ends, shortened by 1 base and 3 bases respectively, the junction contains 9 bases. Via the germline V gene (reference sequence), CDR1 is SEHNR and CDR2 FQNEAQ. The CDR3 measures 14 amino acids from cysteine to phenylalanine. Only CDR3 DNA is held: 42 bases, read in frame from base 1. TCRbeta CDR3 regions were amplified from genomic DNA using the immunoSEQ Assay, a bias-controlled multiplex PCR. The study's own analysis went as follows. The number of nucleated cells in each sample was estimated from the amplification of reference gene primers within the assay. To quantify the absolute abundance of each unique TCRbeta CDR3 rearrangement, sequence reads were collapsed and filtered. For each sample, productive Simpson clonality was calculated by taking the square root of Simpson's diversity index across productive rearrangements. In its TCRdb copy, this immuneACCESS table keeps in-frame sequences only and misses some clones. Where compared with another copy, unresolved V genes explain less than half of these, and the others have no known cause. That table gives V, J and clone size, and the DNA gave D and trimming. The sample has about 59,000 clones on record, around 83% of them singletons. In total, the top ten clones hold 3.5% of the sample.

Notes on this clone: Its antigen is not yet known. The sample holds no much larger clone one base away, and base qualities are not on file.

What the study reported, not specific to this receptor: The quantity of clinical and demographic metadata differed by source and by participant and was supplied without curation.

The clonotype originates from a woman of 80 years or more with acute or convalescent COVID-19. The receptor chain draws on TRBV7-9 and TRBJ1-2; a confident D gene designation cannot be given. Sequences were obtained from peripheral blood. CDR3 reads: CASSLEAGDYGYTF. The bases are TGTGCCAGCAGCTTAGAGGCCGGGGACTATGGCTACACCTTC.